The rows below give T cell receptor beta chains drawn from one sample of a study of T cell responses to AZD1222 COVID-19 vaccine. TCRdb's copy holds only in-frame clones and misses some; the assay was immunoSEQ multiplex PCR. Here the sample spans 150,000 or so clones, around nine tenths being singletons. Sequenced here: peripheral blood, sampled on day 0 of AZD1222 vaccination. The source is an adult in good health. The CDR3 runs from the conserved cysteine through the conserved F or W. Each record gives: D gene, J gene, clone size, V gene, CDR3 protein, CDR3 DNA. The D gene is left open where the match is weak. Size is stated for part of the rows, as once, few or many counts, or as a class when the clone is expanded.

>NA|TRBJ2-1|NA|TRBV4-2
CASSTRQGLSYNEQFF
TGTGCCAGCAGCACACGACAGGGACTCTCCTACAATGAGCAGTTCTTC
>NA|TRBJ1-1|once|TRBV28
CASSSTRTVPTEAFF
TGTGCCAGCAGTTCAACCCGGACGGTCCCCACTGAAGCTTTCTTT
>TRBD1|TRBJ2-1|NA|TRBV7-9
CASSLLGSGTGSSYNEQFF
TGTGCCAGCAGCTTACTAGGGAGCGGGACAGGGAGCTCCTACAATGAGCAGTTCTTC
>NA|TRBJ2-2|NA|TRBV29-1
CSVEGHAGELFF
TGCAGCGTTGAAGGGCACGCCGGGGAGCTGTTTTTT
>NA|TRBJ1-2|once|TRBV28
CASSLGRLGSGYTF
TGTGCCAGCAGCCTGGGACGCCTAGGCAGTGGCTACACCTTC
>NA|TRBJ2-7|once|TRBV19
CASSISRTASYEQYF
TGTGCCAGTAGTATATCTCGGACAGCCTCCTACGAGCAGTACTTC
>NA|TRBJ2-1|NA|TRBV4-1
CASSQDVMLVQYNEQFF
TGCGCCAGCAGCCAAGATGTCATGTTAGTTCAATACAATGAGCAGTTCTTC
>TRBD1|TRBJ1-1|few|TRBV20-1
CSASPGTGYEVAEAFF
TGCAGTGCTAGTCCCGGGACAGGGTATGAGGTGGCTGAAGCTTTCTTT
>NA|TRBJ1-3|NA|TRBV6-1
CASSEELGWSGNTIYF
TGTGCCAGCAGTGAAGAGCTGGGTTGGTCTGGAAACACCATATATTTT
>NA|TRBJ2-7|NA|TRBV19
CASSDRRAPYEQYF
TGTGCCAGTTCTGATCGCCGGGCCCCCTACGAGCAGTACTTC
>NA|TRBJ1-2|NA|TRBV7-9
CASSSQNTYGYTF
TGTGCCAGCAGCTCCCAAAACACTTATGGCTACACCTTC
>TRBD2|TRBJ2-1|NA|TRBV5-8
CATRLAGGLEQFF
TGTGCCACCCGACTAGCGGGAGGTCTTGAGCAGTTCTTC
>TRBD2|TRBJ2-3|NA|TRBV7-2
CASSRLAGSTDTQYF
TGTGCCAGCAGCAGGCTAGCGGGGAGCACAGATACGCAGTATTTT
>TRBD1|TRBJ1-5|NA|TRBV27
CASSWDRNSNQPQHF
TGTGCCAGCAGTTGGGACAGGAATAGCAATCAGCCCCAGCATTTT
>NA|TRBJ1-2|NA|TRBV7-9
CASSSGASVGYGYTF
TGTGCCAGCAGCTCAGGAGCATCGGTGGGCTATGGCTACACCTTC
>NA|TRBJ2-5|NA|TRBV29-1
CSVEVTEQETQYF
TGCAGCGTTGAAGTGACAGAGCAAGAGACTCAGTACTTC
>NA|TRBJ1-6|NA|TRBV5-1
CASRSSPGSYNSPLHF
TGCGCCAGCAGAAGCTCCCCGGGCTCCTATAATTCACCCCTCCACTTT
>NA|TRBJ1-2|NA|TRBV5-4
CASSQPGAENYGYTF
TGTGCCAGCAGCCAACCTGGGGCAGAAAACTATGGCTACACCTTC
>NA|TRBJ2-7|NA|TRBV7-9
CASSFGGDRYEQYF
TGTGCCAGCAGCTTTGGAGGGGATAGATACGAGCAGTACTTC
>NA|TRBJ2-7|once|TRBV28
CASLPQGTAYEQYF
TGTGCCAGCCTCCCCCAAGGCACAGCCTACGAGCAGTACTTC
>TRBD2|TRBJ2-1|NA|TRBV7-9
CASSKPGGDYNEQFF
TGTGCCAGCAGCAAGCCGGGGGGAGACTACAATGAGCAGTTCTTC
>NA|TRBJ1-5|NA|TRBV27
CASSPILGQPQHF
TGTGCCAGCAGCCCCATATTAGGACAGCCCCAGCATTTT
>NA|TRBJ2-5|NA|TRBV6-5
CASSYLGQIQETQYF
TGTGCCAGCAGTTACCTGGGACAAATCCAAGAGACCCAGTACTTC
>NA|TRBJ1-5|NA|TRBV6-5
CASTTEGQPQHF
TGTGCCAGCACGACAGAAGGTCAGCCCCAGCATTTT
>NA|TRBJ1-1|few|TRBV7-8
CASSLDRNTEAFF
TGTGCCAGCAGCTTAGATAGGAACACTGAAGCTTTCTTT
>TRBD1|TRBJ1-1|NA|TRBV2
CASSVDRGGTEAFF
TGTGCCAGCAGTGTGGACAGGGGGGGCACTGAAGCTTTCTTT
>NA|TRBJ1-2|NA|TRBV27
CASSLTRLSFGYTF
TGTGCCAGCAGTCTAACCAGACTGTCCTTTGGCTACACCTTC
>NA|TRBJ1-1|NA|TRBV19
CASSTTGLSNTEAFF
TGTGCCAGTAGTACGACAGGACTATCGAACACTGAAGCTTTCTTT
>TRBD1|TRBJ2-7|NA|TRBV7-8
CASSTYRDRETTYEQYF
TGTGCCAGCAGCACCTACCGGGACAGGGAAACTACCTACGAGCAGTACTTC
>NA|TRBJ1-1|NA|TRBV5-1
CASSLQGNTEAFF
TGCGCCAGCAGCTTGCAGGGTAACACTGAAGCTTTCTTT
>NA|TRBJ2-3|NA|TRBV11-2
CASSSPGGVGDTQYF
TGTGCCAGCAGCTCCCCCGGCGGGGTCGGAGATACGCAGTATTTT
>NA|TRBJ1-6|NA|TRBV30
CAFPPGHLWAYNSPLHF
TGTGCCTTCCCTCCAGGACATTTATGGGCCTATAATTCACCCCTCCACTTT
>NA|TRBJ1-2|NA|TRBV11-2
CASSTDLGTGYGYTF
TGTGCCAGCAGCACAGATCTGGGTACGGGGTATGGCTACACCTTC
>NA|TRBJ2-6|NA|TRBV28
CASSSVEGSGANVLTF
TGTGCCAGCAGTTCGGTTGAGGGATCTGGGGCCAACGTCCTGACTTTC
>TRBD1|TRBJ2-2|NA|TRBV24-1
CATSDTGQGNTGELFF
TGTGCCACCAGTGATACCGGACAGGGAAACACCGGGGAGCTGTTTTTT
>NA|TRBJ1-5|NA|TRBV28
CATLPHSNQPQHF
TGTGCCACCCTCCCACATAGCAATCAGCCCCAGCATTTT
>NA|TRBJ2-7|NA|TRBV5-1
CASSLEGHSVYEQYF
TGCGCCAGCAGCTTGGAAGGACACAGCGTCTACGAGCAGTACTTC
>NA|TRBJ2-5|NA|TRBV6-5
CASSNTQETQYF
TGTGCCAGCAGTAACACCCAAGAGACCCAGTACTTC